Listed below are T cell receptor beta chains from one sample, sequenced in a study of technical replicates of blood from a few donors. Generated by immunoSEQ multiplex PCR, the TCRdb table keeps only in-frame clones and is missing some. Among around 77,000 clones listed, 80% to 95% were seen once. Material: T cells isolated from PBMCs. These receptors all come from a human donor in good health. CDR3s include the opening cysteine and the closing phenylalanine or tryptophan.

v_call: TRBV5-5; cdr3_aa: CASSLLSVNQPQHF
v_call: TRBV6-1; cdr3_aa: CASRETGPNEKLFF
v_call: TRBV29-1; cdr3_aa: CSVEQGNEQFF
v_call: TRBV2; cdr3_aa: CASTVVPYGELFF
v_call: TRBV29-1; cdr3_aa: CSVESGQGLFEQYF
v_call: TRBV10-1; cdr3_aa: CASSELRQGGTDTQYF
v_call: TRBV7-3; cdr3_aa: CASSFQAPNTGELFF
v_call: TRBV2; cdr3_aa: CASSKEASGNTEQFF
v_call: TRBV6-9; cdr3_aa: CASFGIGYEQYF
v_call: TRBV2; cdr3_aa: CASSGSGTGIIGELFF
v_call: TRBV23-1; cdr3_aa: CASTQRRDSLKFLTYEQYF
v_call: TRBV9; cdr3_aa: CASSVGGEPETQYF
v_call: TRBV5-6; cdr3_aa: CASSLALDRVRDYGYTF
v_call: TRBV7-3; cdr3_aa: CASSFREVNTEAFF
v_call: TRBV9; cdr3_aa: CASSDPGLAGTDTQYF
v_call: TRBV5-6; cdr3_aa: CASRTTGAEQPQHF
v_call: TRBV6-5; cdr3_aa: CASSHRSYNEQFF
v_call: TRBV7-9; cdr3_aa: CASSLYSSYEQYF
v_call: TRBV2; cdr3_aa: CASKLASGNSYEQYF
v_call: TRBV28; cdr3_aa: CASSTLDRGGEKLFF
v_call: TRBV11-2; cdr3_aa: CASSLLVGQGAHRGYTF